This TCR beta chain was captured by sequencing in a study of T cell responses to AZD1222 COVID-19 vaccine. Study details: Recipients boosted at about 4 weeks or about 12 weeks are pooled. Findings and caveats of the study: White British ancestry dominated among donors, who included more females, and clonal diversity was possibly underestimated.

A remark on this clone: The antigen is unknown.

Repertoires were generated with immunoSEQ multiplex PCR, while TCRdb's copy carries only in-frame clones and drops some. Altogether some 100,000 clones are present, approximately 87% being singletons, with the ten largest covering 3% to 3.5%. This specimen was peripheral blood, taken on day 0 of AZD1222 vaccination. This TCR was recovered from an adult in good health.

The CDR3 DNA is TGCGCCAGCAGCTTGATGGGGGCAGAGGGGTTCTTC. Protein: CASSLMGAEGFF. The chain combines TRBV5-1 with TRBJ2-1; perhaps TRBD1 as D (6 bases). This CDR3 spans 12 amino acids. The V end was cut by 1 base, the J end by 15 bases, with 14 bases between. The germline gives CDR1 SGHRS, CDR2 YFSETQ.